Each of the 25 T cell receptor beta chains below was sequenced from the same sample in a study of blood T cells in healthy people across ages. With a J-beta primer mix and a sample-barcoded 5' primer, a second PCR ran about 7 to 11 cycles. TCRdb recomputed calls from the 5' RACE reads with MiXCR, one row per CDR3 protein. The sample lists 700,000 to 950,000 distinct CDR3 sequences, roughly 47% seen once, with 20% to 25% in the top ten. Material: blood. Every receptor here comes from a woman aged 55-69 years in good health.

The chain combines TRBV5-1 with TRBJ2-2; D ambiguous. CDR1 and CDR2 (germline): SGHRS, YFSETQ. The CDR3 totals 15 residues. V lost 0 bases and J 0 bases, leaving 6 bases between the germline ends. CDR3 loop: CASSLAEANTGELFF. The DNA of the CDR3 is TGCGCCAGCAGCTTGGCGGAAGCGAACACCGGGGAGCTGTTTTTT. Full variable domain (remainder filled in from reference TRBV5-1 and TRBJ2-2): KAGVTQTPRYLIKTRGQQVTLSCSPISGHRSVSWYQQTPGQGLQFLFEYFSETQRNKGNFPGRFSGRQFSNSRSEMNVSTLELGDSALYLCASSLAEANTGELFFGEGSRLTVL.

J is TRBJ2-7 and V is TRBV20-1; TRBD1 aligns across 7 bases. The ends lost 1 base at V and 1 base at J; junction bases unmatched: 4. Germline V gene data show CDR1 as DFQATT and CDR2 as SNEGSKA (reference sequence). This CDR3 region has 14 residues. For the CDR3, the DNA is TGCAGTGCTAGAGCGGGACAGCCATCCTACGAGCAGTACTTC. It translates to CSARAGQPSYEQYF.

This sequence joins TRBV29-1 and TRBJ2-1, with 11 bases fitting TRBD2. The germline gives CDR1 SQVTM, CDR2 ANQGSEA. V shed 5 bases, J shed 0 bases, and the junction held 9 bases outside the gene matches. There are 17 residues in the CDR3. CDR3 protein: CSVPSSGGRSSYNEQFF. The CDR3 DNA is TGCAGCGTTCCGTCTAGCGGGGGGAGGAGCTCCTACAATGAGCAGTTCTTC.

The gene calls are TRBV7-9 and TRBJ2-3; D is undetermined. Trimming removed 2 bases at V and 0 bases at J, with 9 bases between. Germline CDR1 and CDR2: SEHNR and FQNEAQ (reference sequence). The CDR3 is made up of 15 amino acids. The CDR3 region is CASSLPGVSTDTQYF. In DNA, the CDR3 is TGTGCCAGCAGCTTACCGGGCGTTAGCACAGATACGCAGTATTTT.

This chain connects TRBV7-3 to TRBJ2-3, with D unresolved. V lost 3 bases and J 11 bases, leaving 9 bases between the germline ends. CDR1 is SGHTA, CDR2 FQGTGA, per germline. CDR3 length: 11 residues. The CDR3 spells CASSFRAGQYF. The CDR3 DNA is TGTGCCAGCAGCTTTAGGGCAGGGCAGTATTTT.

CDR3 nucleotide sequence: TGTGCCAGCAGCCTGGGGGACAGGCTTGACAATGAGCAGTACTTC. This encodes CASSLGDRLDNEQYF. J is TRBJ2-1 and V is TRBV3-1, with 8 nucleotides matching TRBD1. The DNA end favors TRBJ2-7, so the J call may be wrong. The CDR3 spans 15 residues. Germline V gives CDR1 LGHDT, CDR2 YNNKEL (reference sequence).

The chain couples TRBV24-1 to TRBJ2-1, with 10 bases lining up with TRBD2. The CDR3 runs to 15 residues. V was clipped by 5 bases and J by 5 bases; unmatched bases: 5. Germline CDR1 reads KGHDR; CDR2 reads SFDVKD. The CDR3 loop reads CATSGVAGGHNEQFF. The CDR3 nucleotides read TGTGCCACCAGTGGGGTAGCGGGGGGCCACAATGAGCAGTTCTTC.

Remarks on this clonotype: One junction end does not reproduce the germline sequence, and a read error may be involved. The CDR3 coding sequence is TGTACCAGCAGTTTCCAGGGCGGTGGCTACACCTTC. It encodes CTSSFQGGGYTF. The J gene is TRBJ1-2, the V gene TRBV12-3 or TRBV12-4; a weak D match, TRBD1 (5 bases). CDR3 length: 12 amino acids.

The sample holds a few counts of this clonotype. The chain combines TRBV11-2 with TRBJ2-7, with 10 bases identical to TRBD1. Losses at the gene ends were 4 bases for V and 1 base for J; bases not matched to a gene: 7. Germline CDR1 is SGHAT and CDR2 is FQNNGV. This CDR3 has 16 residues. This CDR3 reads CASSSADRGRSYEQYF. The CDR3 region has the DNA TGTGCCAGCAGCTCCGCCGACAGGGGGCGATCCTACGAGCAGTACTTC.

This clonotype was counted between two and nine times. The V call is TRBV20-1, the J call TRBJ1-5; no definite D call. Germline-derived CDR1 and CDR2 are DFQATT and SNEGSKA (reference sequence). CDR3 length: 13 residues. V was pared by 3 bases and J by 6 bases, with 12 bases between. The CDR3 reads CSARISGSQPQHF. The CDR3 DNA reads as TGCAGTGCTAGGATATCCGGGAGTCAGCCCCAGCATTTT.

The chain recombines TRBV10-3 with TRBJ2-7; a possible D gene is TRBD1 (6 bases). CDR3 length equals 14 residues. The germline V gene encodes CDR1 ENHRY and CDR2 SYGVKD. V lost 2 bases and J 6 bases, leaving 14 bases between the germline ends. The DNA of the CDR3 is TGTGCCATCAGTGAGGCGGTGTCAGGGGTCGAGCAGTACTTC. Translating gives CAISEAVSGVEQYF.

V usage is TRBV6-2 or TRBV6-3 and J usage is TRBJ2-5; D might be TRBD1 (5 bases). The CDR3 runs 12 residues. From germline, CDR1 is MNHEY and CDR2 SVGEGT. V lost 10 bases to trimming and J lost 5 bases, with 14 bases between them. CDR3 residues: CATRQWPETQYF. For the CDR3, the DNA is TGTGCCACCCGACAGTGGCCGGAGACCCAGTACTTC.

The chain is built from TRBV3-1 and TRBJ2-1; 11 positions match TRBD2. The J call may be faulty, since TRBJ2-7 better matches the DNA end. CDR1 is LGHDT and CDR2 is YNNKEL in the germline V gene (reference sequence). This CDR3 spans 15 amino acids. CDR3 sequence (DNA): TGTGCCAGCAGCCAGGGACTAGCGGCGTACAATGAGCAGTACTTC. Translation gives CASSQGLAAYNEQYF.

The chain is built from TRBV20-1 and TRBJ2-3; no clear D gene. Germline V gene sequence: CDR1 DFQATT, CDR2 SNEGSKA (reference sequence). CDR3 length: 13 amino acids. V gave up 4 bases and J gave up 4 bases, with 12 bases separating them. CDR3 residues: CSAIAPTADTQYF. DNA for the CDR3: TGCAGTGCTATCGCCCCCACGGCAGATACGCAGTATTTT.

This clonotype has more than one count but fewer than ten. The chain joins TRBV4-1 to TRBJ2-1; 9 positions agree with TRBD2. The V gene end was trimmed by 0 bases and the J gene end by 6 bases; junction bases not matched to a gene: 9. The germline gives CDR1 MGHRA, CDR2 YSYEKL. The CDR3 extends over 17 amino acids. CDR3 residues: CASSQDKGREGSNEQFF. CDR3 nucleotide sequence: TGCGCCAGCAGCCAAGATAAGGGGCGGGAGGGCAGCAATGAGCAGTTCTTC.

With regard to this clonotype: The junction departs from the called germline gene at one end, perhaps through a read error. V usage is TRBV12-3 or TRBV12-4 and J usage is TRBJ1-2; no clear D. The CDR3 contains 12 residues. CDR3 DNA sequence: TGTGCCAGCAGCCCGGCCGGCTATGGCTACGCCTTC. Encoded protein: CASSPAGYGYAF.

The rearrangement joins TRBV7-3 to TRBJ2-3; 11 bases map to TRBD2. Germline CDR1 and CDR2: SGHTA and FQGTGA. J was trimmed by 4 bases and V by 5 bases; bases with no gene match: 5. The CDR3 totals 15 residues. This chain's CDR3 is CASSKGLAVSDTQYF. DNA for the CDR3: TGTGCCAGCAGCAAGGGACTAGCGGTCTCAGATACGCAGTATTTT.

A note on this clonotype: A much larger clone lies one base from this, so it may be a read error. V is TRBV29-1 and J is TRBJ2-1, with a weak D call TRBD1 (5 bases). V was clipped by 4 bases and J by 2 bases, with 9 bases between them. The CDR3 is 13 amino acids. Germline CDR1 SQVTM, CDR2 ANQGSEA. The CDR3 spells CSVGEGAYNEQFF. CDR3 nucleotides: TGCAGCGTTGGGGAAGGGGCCTACAATGAGCAGTTCTTC.

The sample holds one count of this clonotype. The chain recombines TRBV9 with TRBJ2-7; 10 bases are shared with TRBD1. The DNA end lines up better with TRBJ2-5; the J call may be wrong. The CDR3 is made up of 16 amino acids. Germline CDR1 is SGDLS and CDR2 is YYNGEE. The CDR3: CASSPPTGGFVETQYF. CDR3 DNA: TGTGCCAGCAGCCCTCCGACAGGGGGCTTCGTAGAGACCCAGTACTTC.

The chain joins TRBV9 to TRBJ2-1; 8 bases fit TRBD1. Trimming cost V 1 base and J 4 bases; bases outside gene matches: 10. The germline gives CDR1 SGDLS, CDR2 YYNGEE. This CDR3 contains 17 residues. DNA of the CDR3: TGTGCCAGCAGCGTAAACCCGGGACAGGAATTATACAATGAGCAGTTCTTC. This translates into CASSVNPGQELYNEQFF.

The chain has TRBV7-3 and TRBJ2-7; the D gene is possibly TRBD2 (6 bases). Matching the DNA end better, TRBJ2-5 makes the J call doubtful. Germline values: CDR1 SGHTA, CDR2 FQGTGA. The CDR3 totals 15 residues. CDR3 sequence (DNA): TGTGCCAGCAGCTCTCAGGACCCGGAGGGAGAGACCCAGTACTTC. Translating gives CASSSQDPEGETQYF.

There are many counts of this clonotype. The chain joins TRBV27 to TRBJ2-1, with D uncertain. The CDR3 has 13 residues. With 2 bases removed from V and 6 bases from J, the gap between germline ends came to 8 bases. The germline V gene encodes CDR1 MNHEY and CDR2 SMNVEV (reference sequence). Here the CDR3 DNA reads TGTGCCAGCAGTTTAACACGTCTCAATGAGCAGTTCTTC. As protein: CASSLTRLNEQFF.

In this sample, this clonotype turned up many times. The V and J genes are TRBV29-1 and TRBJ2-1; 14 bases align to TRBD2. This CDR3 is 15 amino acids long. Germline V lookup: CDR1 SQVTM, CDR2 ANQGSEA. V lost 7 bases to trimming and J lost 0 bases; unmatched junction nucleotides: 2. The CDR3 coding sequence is TGCAGCGCGGGGACTAGCGGGAGCTCCTACAATGAGCAGTTCTTC. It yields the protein CSAGTSGSSYNEQFF.

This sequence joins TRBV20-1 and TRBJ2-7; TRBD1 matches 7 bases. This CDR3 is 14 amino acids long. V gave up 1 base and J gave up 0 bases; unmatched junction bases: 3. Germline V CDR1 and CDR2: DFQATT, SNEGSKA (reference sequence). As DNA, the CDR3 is TGCAGTGCTAGAGGTCGGGACAGCTCCTACGAGCAGTACTTC. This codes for CSARGRDSSYEQYF.

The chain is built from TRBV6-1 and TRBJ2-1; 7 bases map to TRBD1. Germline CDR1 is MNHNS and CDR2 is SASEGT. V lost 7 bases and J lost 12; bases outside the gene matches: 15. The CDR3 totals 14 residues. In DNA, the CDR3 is TGTGCCAGCACCCAAACAGGGGACCGGGATGGGCAGTTCTTC. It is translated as CASTQTGDRDGQFF.